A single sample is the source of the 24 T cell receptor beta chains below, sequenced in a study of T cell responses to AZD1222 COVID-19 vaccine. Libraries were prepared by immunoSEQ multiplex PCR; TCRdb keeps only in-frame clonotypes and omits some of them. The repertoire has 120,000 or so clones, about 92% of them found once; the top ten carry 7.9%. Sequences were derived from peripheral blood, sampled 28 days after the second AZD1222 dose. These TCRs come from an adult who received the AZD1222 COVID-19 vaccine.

CDR3 in amino acids: CASSLSRRATNEKLFF. The CDR3 DNA sequence: TGTGCCAGCAGCTTAAGCAGAAGAGCAACTAATGAAAAACTGTTTTTT. The chain carries TRBV7-2 and TRBJ1-4; D not certain. The CDR3 extends over 16 amino acids. V was cut by 2 bases and J by 0 bases, with 10 bases left in between. Germline-derived CDR1 and CDR2 are SGHTA and FQGNSA.

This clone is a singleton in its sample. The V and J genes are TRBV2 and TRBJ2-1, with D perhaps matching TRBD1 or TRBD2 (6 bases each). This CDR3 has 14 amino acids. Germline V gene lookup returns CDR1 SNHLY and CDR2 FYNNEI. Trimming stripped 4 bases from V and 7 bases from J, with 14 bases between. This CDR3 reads CASSGQGGFNEQFF. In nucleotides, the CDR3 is TGTGCCAGCAGTGGACAAGGGGGGTTTAATGAGCAGTTCTTC.

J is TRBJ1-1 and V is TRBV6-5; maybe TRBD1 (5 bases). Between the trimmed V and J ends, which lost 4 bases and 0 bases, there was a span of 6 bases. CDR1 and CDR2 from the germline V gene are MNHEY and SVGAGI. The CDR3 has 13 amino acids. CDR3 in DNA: TGTGCCAGCAGTTTCAGGGTGAACACTGAAGCTTTCTTT. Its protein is CASSFRVNTEAFF.

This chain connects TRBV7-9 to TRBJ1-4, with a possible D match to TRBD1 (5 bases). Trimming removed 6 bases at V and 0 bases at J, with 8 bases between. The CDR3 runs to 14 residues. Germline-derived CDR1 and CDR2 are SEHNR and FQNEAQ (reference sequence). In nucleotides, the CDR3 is TGTGCCAGCAGACGGGGGTCAACTAATGAAAAACTGTTTTTT. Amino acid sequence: CASRRGSTNEKLFF.

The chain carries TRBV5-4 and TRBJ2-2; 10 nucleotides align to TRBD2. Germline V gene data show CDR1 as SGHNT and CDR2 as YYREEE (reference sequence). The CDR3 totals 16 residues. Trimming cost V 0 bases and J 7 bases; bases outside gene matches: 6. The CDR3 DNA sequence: TGTGCCAGCAGCTTGGGAGCGGGGGGGCCCTTCGGGGAGCTGTTTTTT. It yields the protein CASSLGAGGPFGELFF.

The CDR3 loop reads CASSTPLAGGSSYNEQFF. The DNA for the CDR3 is TGTGCCAGCAGCACCCCCCTAGCGGGGGGGTCCTCCTACAATGAGCAGTTCTTC. The rearrangement links TRBV3-1 (or the pseudogene TRBV3-2) to TRBJ2-1; 12 bases are a match to TRBD2. The CDR3 runs to 18 residues. The V segment lost 5 bases and the J segment 0 bases; nucleotides outside the gene matches: 8. Germline V gives CDR1 LGHDT, CDR2 YNNKEL (reference sequence).

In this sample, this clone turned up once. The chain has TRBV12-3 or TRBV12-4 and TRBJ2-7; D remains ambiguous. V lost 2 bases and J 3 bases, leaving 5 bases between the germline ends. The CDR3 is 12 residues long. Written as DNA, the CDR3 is TGTGCCAGCAGTTTACGGCGCTACGAGCAGTACTTC. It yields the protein CASSLRRYEQYF.

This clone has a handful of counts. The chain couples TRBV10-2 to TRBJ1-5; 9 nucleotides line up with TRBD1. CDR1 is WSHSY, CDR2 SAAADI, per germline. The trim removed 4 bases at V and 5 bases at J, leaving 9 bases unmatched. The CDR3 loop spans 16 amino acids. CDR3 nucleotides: TGCGCCAGCAGTGTTTGGGACAGGGCATTTGATCAGCCCCAGCATTTT. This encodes CASSVWDRAFDQPQHF.

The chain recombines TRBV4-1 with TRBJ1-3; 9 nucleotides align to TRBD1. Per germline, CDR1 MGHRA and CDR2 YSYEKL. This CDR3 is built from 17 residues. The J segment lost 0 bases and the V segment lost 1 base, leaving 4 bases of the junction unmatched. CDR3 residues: CASSQAETGGSGNTIYF. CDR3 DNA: TGCGCCAGCAGCCAAGCGGAGACAGGGGGCTCTGGAAACACCATATATTTT.

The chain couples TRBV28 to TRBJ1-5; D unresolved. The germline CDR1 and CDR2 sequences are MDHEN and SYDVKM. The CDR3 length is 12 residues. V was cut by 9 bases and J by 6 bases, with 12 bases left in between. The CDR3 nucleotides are TGTGCCAGTAAACAGTCCAGTCAGCCCCAGCATTTT. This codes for CASKQSSQPQHF.

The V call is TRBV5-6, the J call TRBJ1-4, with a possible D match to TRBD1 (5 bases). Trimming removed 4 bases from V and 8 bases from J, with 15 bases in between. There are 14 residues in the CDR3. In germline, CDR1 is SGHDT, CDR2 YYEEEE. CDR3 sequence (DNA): TGTGCCAGCAGCCGCCCTGGGGGACCCGAAAAACTGTTTTTT. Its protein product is CASSRPGGPEKLFF.

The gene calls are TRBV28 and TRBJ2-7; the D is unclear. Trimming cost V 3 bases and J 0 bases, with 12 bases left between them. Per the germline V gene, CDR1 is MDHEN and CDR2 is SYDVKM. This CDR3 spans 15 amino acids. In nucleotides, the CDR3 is TGTGCCAGCAGTTTGGCGGCGGCGAGCTCCTACGAGCAGTACTTC. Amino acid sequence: CASSLAAASSYEQYF.

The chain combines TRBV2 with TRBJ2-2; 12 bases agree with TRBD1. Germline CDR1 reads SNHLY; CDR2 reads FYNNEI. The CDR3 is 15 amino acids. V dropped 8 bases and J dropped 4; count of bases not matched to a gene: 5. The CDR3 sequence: CASGTGGWSTGELFF. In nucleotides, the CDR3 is TGTGCCAGCGGGACAGGGGGCTGGAGCACCGGGGAGCTGTTTTTT.

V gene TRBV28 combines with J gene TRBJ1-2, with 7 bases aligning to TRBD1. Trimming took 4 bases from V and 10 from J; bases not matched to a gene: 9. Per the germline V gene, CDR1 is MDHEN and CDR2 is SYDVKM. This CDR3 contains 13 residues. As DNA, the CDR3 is TGTGCCAGCAGTTCTCCGACAGGGTTAGACTACACCTTC. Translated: CASSSPTGLDYTF.

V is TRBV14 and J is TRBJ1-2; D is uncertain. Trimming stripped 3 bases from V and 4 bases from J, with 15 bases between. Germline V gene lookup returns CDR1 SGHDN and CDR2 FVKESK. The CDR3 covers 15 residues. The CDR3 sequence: CASSHRPGYIYGYTF. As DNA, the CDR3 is TGTGCCAGCAGCCACCGCCCGGGGTATATCTATGGCTACACCTTC.

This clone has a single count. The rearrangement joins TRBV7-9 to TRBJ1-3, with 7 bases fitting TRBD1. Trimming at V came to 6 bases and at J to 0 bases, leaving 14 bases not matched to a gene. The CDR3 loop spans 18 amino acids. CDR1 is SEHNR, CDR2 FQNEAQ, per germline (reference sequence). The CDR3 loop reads CASRQIPGQSSSGNTIYF. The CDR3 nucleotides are TGTGCCAGCAGACAAATACCGGGACAGAGTTCCTCTGGAAACACCATATATTTT.

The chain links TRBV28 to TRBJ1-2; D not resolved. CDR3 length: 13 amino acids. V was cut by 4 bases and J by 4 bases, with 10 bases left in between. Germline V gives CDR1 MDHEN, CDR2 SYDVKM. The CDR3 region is CASSSSAAYGYTF. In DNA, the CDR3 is TGTGCCAGCAGTTCCTCAGCGGCCTATGGCTACACCTTC.

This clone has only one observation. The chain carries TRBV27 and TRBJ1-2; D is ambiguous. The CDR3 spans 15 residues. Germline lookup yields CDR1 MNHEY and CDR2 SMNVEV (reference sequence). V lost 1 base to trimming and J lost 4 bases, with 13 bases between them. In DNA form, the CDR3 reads TGTGCCAGCAGTTTATGGAGCCGGTTTCCCTATGGCTACACCTTC. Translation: CASSLWSRFPYGYTF.

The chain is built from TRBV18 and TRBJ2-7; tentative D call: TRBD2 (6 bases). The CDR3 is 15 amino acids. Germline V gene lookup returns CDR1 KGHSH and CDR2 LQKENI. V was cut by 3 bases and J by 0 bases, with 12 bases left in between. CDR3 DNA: TGTGCCAGCTCACCGGGGGGACCCAGCTCCTACGAGCAGTACTTC. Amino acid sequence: CASSPGGPSSYEQYF. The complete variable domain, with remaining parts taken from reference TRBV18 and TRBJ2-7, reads NAGVMQNPRHLVRRRGQEARLRCSPMKGHSHVYWYRQLPEEGLKFMVYLQKENIIDESGMPKERFSAEFPKEGPSILRIQQVVRGDSAAYFCASSPGGPSSYEQYFGPGTRLTVT.

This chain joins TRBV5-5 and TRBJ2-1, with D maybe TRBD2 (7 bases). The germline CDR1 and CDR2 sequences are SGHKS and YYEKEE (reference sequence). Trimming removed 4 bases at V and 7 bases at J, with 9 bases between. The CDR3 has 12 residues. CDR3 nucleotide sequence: TGTGCCAGCAGCGGGGGGGCTAATGAGCAGTTCTTC. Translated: CASSGGANEQFF.

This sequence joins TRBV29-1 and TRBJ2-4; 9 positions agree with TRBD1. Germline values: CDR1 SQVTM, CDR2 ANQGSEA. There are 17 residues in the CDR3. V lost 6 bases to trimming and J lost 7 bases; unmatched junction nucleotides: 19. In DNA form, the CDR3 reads TGCAGCGTCGCTGCCCTCCCGGGACAGGGCGCCTTGAACATTCAGTACTTC. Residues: CSVAALPGQGALNIQYF.

The CDR3 spells CASSLDRSSYEQYF. The CDR3 coding sequence is TGCGCCAGCAGCTTGGACAGAAGCTCCTACGAGCAGTACTTC. This chain links TRBV5-1 with TRBJ2-7; no firm D call. V lost 0 bases, J lost 0 bases, and 7 bases lay in between. Germline V gives CDR1 SGHRS, CDR2 YFSETQ. This CDR3 has 14 residues.

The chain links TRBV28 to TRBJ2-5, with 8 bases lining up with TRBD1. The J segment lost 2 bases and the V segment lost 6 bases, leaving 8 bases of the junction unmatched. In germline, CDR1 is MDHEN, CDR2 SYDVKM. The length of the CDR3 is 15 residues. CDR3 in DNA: TGTGCCAGCAGAGACCCCCGGACAGGGCAAGAGACCCAGTACTTC. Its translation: CASRDPRTGQETQYF. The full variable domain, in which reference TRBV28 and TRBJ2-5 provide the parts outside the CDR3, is DVKVTQSSRYLVKRTGEKVFLECVQDMDHENMFWYRQDPGLGLRLIYFSYDVKMKEKGDIPEGYSVSREKKERFSLILESASTNQTSMYLCASRDPRTGQETQYFGPGTRLLVL.

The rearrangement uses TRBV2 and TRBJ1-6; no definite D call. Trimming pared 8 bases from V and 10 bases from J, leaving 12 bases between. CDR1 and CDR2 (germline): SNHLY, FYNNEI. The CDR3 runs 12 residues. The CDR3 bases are TGTGCCAGCTGCCTAGCCCCCTCACCCCTCCACTTT. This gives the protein CASCLAPSPLHF.